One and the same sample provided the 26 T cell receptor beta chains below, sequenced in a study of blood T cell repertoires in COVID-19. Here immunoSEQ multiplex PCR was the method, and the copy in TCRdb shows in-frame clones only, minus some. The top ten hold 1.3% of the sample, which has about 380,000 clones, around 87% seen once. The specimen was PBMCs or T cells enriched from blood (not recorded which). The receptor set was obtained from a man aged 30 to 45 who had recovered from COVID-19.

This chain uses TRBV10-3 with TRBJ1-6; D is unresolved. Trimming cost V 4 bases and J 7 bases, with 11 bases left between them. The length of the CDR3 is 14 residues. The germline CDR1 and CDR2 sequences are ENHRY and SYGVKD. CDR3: CAISVDQANSPLHF. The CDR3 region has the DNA TGTGCCATCAGTGTTGACCAGGCAAATTCACCCCTCCACTTT.

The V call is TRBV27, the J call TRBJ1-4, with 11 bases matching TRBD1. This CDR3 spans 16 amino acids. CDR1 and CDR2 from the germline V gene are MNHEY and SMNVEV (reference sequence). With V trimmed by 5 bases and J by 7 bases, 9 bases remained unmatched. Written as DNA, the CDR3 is TGTGCCAGCAGTCTGGGGCCGGGACAGGGGGTTGAAAAACTGTTTTTT. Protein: CASSLGPGQGVEKLFF.

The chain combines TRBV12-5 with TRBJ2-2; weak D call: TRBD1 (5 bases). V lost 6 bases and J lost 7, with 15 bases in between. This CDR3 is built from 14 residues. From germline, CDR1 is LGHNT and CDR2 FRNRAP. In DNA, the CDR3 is TGTGCTAGTGGCCGTACAGGAATAGGCGGGGAGCTGTTTTTT. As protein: CASGRTGIGGELFF. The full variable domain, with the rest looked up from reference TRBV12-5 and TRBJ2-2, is DARVTQTPRHKVTEMGQEVTMRCQPILGHNTVFWYRQTMMQGLELLAYFRNRAPLDDSGMPKDRFSAEMPDATLATLKIQPSEPRDSAVYFCASGRTGIGGELFFGEGSRLTVL.

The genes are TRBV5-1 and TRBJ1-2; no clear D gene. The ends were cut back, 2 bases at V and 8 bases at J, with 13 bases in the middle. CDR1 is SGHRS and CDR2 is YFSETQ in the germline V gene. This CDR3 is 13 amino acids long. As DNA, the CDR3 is TGCGCCAGCAGCTTTACAGCCCGTGAGGGCTACACCTTC. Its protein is CASSFTAREGYTF. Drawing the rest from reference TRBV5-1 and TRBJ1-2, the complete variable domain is KAGVTQTPRYLIKTRGQQVTLSCSPISGHRSVSWYQQTPGQGLQFLFEYFSETQRNKGNFPGRFSGRQFSNSRSEMNVSTLELGDSALYLCASSFTAREGYTFGSGTRLTVV.

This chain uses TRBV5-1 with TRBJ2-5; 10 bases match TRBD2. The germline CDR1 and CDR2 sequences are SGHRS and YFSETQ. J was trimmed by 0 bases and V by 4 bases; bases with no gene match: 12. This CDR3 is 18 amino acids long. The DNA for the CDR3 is TGCGCCAGCAGCCCCGCTCCCCGACTAGCGGGCCACCAAGAGACCCAGTACTTC. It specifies CASSPAPRLAGHQETQYF.

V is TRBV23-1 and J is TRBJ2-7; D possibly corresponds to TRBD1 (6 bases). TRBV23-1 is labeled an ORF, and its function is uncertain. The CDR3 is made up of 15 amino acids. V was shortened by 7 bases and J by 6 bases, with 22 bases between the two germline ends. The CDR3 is CASTQTGVQGGEQYF. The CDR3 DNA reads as TGCGCCAGCACCCAGACCGGGGTCCAAGGGGGCGAGCAGTACTTC.

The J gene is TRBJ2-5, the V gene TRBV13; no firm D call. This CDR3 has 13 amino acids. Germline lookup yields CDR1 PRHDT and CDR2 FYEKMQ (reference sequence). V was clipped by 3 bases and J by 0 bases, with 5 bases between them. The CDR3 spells CASSFTDQETQYF. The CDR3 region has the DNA TGTGCCAGCAGCTTCACAGACCAAGAGACCCAGTACTTC.

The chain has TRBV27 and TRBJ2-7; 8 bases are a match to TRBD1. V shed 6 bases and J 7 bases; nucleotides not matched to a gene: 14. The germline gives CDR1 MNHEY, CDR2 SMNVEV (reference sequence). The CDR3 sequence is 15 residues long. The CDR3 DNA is TGTGCCAGCAGCCTCACGGGACAGGCCCCTAGGGAGCAGTACTTC. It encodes CASSLTGQAPREQYF.

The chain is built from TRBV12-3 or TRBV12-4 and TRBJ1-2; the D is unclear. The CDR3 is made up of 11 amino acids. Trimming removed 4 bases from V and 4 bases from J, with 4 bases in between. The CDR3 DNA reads TGTGCCAGCAGTTACAGCTATGGCTACACCTTC. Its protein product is CASSYSYGYTF.

The CDR3 region has the DNA TGTGCCAGCAGAGTTACTAGGGATACGCAGTATTTT. Translated: CASRVTRDTQYF. The chain recombines TRBV6-6 with TRBJ2-3, with D maybe TRBD2 (5 bases). From germline, CDR1 is MNHNY and CDR2 SVGAGI (reference sequence). The CDR3 is 12 residues long. V lost 6 bases, J lost 6 bases, and 10 bases lay in between.

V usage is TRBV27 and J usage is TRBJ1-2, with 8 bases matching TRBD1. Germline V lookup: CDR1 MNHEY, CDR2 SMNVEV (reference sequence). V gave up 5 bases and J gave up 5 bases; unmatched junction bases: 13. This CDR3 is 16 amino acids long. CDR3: CASSAQGAGQIYGYTF. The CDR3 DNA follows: TGTGCCAGCAGTGCTCAGGGGGCCGGACAAATATATGGCTACACCTTC.

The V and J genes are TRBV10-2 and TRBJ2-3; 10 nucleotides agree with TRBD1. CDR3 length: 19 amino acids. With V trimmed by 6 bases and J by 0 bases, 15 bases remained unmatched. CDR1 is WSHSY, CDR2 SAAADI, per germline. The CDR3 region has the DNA TGCGCCAGCAGACAGCACCGGGACAGGGGTTATCCTAGCACAGATACGCAGTATTTT. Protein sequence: CASRQHRDRGYPSTDTQYF.

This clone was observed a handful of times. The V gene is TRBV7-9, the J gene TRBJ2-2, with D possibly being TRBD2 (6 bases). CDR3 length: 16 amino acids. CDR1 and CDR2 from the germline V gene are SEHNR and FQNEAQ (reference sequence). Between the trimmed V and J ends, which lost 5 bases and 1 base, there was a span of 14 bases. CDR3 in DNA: TGTGCCAGCAGCCCCCTTGGGCGGGGGAACACCGGGGAGCTGTTTTTT. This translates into CASSPLGRGNTGELFF.

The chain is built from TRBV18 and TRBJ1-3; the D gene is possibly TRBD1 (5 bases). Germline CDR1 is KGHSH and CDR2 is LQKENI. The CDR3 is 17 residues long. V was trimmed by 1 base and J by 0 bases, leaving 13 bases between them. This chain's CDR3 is CASSPLGRATSGNTIYF. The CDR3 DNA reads TGTGCCAGCTCACCACTCGGCAGGGCCACCTCTGGAAACACCATATATTTT.

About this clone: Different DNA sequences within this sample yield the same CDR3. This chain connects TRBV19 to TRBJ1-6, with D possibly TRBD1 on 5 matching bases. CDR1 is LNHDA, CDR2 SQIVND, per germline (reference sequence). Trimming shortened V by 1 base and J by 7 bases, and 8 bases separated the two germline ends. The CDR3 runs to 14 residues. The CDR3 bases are TGTGCCAGTAGTATAGGGACAACGAATTCACCCCTCCACTTT. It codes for CASSIGTTNSPLHF.

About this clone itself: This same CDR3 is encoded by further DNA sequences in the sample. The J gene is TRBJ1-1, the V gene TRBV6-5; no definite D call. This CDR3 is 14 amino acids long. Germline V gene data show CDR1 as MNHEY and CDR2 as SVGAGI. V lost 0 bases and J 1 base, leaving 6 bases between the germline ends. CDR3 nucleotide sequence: TGTGCCAGCAGTTACTCGAGGAAGAACACTGAAGCTTTCTTT. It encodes CASSYSRKNTEAFF.

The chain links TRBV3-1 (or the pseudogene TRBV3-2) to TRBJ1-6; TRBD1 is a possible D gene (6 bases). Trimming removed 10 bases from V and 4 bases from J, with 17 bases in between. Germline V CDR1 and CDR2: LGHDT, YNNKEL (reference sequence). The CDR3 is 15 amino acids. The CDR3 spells CATQEQGYYNSPLHF. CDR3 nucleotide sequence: TGTGCCACGCAGGAACAGGGCTATTATAATTCACCCCTCCACTTT.

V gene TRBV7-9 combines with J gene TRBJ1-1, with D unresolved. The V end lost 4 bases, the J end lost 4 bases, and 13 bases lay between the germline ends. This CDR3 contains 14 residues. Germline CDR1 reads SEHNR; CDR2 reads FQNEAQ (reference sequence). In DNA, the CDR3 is TGTGCCAGCAGCTCCAACCCCGGGAGCACTGAAGCTTTCTTT. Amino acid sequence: CASSSNPGSTEAFF.

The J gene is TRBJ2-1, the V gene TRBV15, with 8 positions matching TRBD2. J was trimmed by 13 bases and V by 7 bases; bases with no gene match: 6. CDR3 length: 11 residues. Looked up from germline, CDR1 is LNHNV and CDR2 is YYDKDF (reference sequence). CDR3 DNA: TGTGCCACCACCGGGGGGGGGCGACAGTTCTTC. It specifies CATTGGGRQFF.

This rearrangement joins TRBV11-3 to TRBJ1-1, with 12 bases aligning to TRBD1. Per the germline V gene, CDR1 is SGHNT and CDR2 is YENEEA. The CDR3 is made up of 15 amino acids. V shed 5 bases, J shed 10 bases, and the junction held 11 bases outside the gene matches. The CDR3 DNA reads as TGTGCCAGCAGCAAAACGGGACAGGGGGCCCAAGGAGCTTTCTTT. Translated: CASSKTGQGAQGAFF.

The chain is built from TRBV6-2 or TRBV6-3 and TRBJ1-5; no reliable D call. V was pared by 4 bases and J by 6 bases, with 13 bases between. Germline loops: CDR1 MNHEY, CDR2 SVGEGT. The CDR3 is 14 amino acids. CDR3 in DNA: TGTGCCAGCAGTTCGCTCTATGGGAGTCAGCCCCAGCATTTT. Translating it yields CASSSLYGSQPQHF.

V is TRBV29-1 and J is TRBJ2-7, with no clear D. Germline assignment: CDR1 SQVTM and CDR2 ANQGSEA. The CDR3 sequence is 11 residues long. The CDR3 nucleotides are TGCGGAGTGAGGTGGGTAGGCGAGCAGTACTTC. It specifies CGVRWVGEQYF.

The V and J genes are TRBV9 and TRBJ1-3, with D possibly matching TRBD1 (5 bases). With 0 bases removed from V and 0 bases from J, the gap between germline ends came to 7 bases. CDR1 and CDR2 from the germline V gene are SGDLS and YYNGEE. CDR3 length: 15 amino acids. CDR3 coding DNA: TGTGCCAGCAGCGTAGCGACAGACTCTGGAAACACCATATATTTT. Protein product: CASSVATDSGNTIYF.

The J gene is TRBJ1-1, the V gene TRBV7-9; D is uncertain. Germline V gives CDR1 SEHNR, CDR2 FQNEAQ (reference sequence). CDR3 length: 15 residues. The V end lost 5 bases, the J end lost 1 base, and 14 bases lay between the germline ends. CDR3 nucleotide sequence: TGTGCCAGCAGCCCGACGTCTCGGGGGAACACTGAAGCTTTCTTT. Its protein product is CASSPTSRGNTEAFF.

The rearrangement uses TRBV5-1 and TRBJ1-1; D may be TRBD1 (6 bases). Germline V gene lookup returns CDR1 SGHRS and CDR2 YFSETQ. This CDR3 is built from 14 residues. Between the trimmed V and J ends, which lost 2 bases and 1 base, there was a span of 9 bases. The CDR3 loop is CASSFRGPNTEAFF. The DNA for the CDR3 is TGCGCCAGCAGCTTCAGGGGTCCGAACACTGAAGCTTTCTTT.

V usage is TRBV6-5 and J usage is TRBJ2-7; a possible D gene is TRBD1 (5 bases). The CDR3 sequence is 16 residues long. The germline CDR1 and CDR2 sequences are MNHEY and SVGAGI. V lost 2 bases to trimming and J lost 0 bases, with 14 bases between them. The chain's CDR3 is CASSYGPTVLSYEQYF. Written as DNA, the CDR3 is TGTGCCAGCAGTTACGGGCCGACAGTTCTCTCCTACGAGCAGTACTTC.